These 3 T cell receptor beta chains were sequenced from one sample in a study of blood T cell repertoires in COVID-19. Here immunoSEQ multiplex PCR was the method, and the copy in TCRdb shows in-frame clones only, minus some. The table lists around 260,000 clones, around nine tenths of them singletons, with about 0.94% in the top ten. Sequenced material: peripheral blood. The receptors stem from a woman aged 40-49 years who had recovered from COVID-19.

The chain has TRBV5-4 and TRBJ2-1; 9 nucleotides match TRBD2. After removal of 0 bases from V and 7 bases from J, the junction contained 5 bases not matched to a gene. The CDR3 runs to 15 residues. Germline V gene data show CDR1 as SGHNT and CDR2 as YYREEE (reference sequence). Here the CDR3 reads CASSLGRLAVNEQFF. The CDR3 DNA follows: TGTGCCAGCAGCTTGGGTCGACTAGCGGTAAATGAGCAGTTCTTC.

V is TRBV7-9 and J is TRBJ2-1; no clear D. This CDR3 has 12 amino acids. The V gene's germline CDR1 is SEHNR and CDR2 FQNEAQ (reference sequence). Trimming shortened V by 8 bases and J by 3 bases, and 8 bases separated the two germline ends. The CDR3, as DNA: TGTGCCAGCGGAGAAGACTACAATGAGCAGTTCTTC. Translation gives CASGEDYNEQFF. The full variable domain, completed using reference TRBV7-9 and TRBJ2-1, is DTGVSQNPRHKITKRGQNVTFRCDPISEHNRLYWYRQTLGQGPEFLTYFQNEAQLEKSRLLSDRFSAERPKGSFSTLEIQRTEQGDSAMYLCASGEDYNEQFFGPGTRLTVL.

This clone is a singleton in its sample. The chain combines TRBV11-3 with TRBJ2-3, with TRBD2 as a possible D gene (8 bases). With 5 bases removed from V and 2 bases from J, the gap between germline ends came to 23 bases. CDR1 is SGHNT and CDR2 is YENEEA in the germline V gene. The CDR3 extends over 18 amino acids. For the CDR3, the DNA is TGTGCCAGCAGCCAAGGGGGCTTCCTAGCGGGCCCCACAGATACGCAGTATTTT. This translates into CASSQGGFLAGPTDTQYF. Looking up the rest from reference TRBV11-3 and TRBJ2-3 gives the full variable domain: EAGVVQSPRYKIIEKKQPVAFWCNPISGHNTLYWYLQNLGQGPELLIRYENEEAVDDSQLPKDRFSAERLKGVDSTLKIQPAELGDSAVYLCASSQGGFLAGPTDTQYFGPGTRLTVL.